The entry that follows covers one T cell receptor beta chain sequence. Its antigen is not known. The data stem from a study of T-cell memory formation after mild COVID-19. General study findings and limits: Whether second-wave clones peaking at day 37 were SARS-CoV-2 specific went unconfirmed.

The 5'RACE method, run with constant-segment primers, produced TCR alpha and TCR beta cDNA libraries (carrying sample barcodes and UMIs). TCRdb re-called the 5' RACE reads through MiXCR, storing one row per CDR3 protein. Among 150,000 to 200,000 distinct CDR3 sequences listed, roughly 16% were seen once. V shed 8 bases, J shed 7 bases, and the junction held 9 bases outside the gene matches. CDR3 length equals 13 residues. The germline CDR1 and CDR2 sequences are SQVTM and ANQGSEA. Specimen: PBMCs or a T cell subset sorted from them (not recorded which). This clonotype was obtained from an adult woman who had mild COVID-19 (a few samples of this study predate the infection). Cell type and time point are not known. The chain is built from TRBV29-1 and TRBJ1-2; 11 bases are shared with TRBD1. CDR3 loop: CSIMDRGLFGYTF. CDR3 nucleotide sequence: TGCAGCATAATGGACAGGGGGCTTTTTGGCTACACCTTC.